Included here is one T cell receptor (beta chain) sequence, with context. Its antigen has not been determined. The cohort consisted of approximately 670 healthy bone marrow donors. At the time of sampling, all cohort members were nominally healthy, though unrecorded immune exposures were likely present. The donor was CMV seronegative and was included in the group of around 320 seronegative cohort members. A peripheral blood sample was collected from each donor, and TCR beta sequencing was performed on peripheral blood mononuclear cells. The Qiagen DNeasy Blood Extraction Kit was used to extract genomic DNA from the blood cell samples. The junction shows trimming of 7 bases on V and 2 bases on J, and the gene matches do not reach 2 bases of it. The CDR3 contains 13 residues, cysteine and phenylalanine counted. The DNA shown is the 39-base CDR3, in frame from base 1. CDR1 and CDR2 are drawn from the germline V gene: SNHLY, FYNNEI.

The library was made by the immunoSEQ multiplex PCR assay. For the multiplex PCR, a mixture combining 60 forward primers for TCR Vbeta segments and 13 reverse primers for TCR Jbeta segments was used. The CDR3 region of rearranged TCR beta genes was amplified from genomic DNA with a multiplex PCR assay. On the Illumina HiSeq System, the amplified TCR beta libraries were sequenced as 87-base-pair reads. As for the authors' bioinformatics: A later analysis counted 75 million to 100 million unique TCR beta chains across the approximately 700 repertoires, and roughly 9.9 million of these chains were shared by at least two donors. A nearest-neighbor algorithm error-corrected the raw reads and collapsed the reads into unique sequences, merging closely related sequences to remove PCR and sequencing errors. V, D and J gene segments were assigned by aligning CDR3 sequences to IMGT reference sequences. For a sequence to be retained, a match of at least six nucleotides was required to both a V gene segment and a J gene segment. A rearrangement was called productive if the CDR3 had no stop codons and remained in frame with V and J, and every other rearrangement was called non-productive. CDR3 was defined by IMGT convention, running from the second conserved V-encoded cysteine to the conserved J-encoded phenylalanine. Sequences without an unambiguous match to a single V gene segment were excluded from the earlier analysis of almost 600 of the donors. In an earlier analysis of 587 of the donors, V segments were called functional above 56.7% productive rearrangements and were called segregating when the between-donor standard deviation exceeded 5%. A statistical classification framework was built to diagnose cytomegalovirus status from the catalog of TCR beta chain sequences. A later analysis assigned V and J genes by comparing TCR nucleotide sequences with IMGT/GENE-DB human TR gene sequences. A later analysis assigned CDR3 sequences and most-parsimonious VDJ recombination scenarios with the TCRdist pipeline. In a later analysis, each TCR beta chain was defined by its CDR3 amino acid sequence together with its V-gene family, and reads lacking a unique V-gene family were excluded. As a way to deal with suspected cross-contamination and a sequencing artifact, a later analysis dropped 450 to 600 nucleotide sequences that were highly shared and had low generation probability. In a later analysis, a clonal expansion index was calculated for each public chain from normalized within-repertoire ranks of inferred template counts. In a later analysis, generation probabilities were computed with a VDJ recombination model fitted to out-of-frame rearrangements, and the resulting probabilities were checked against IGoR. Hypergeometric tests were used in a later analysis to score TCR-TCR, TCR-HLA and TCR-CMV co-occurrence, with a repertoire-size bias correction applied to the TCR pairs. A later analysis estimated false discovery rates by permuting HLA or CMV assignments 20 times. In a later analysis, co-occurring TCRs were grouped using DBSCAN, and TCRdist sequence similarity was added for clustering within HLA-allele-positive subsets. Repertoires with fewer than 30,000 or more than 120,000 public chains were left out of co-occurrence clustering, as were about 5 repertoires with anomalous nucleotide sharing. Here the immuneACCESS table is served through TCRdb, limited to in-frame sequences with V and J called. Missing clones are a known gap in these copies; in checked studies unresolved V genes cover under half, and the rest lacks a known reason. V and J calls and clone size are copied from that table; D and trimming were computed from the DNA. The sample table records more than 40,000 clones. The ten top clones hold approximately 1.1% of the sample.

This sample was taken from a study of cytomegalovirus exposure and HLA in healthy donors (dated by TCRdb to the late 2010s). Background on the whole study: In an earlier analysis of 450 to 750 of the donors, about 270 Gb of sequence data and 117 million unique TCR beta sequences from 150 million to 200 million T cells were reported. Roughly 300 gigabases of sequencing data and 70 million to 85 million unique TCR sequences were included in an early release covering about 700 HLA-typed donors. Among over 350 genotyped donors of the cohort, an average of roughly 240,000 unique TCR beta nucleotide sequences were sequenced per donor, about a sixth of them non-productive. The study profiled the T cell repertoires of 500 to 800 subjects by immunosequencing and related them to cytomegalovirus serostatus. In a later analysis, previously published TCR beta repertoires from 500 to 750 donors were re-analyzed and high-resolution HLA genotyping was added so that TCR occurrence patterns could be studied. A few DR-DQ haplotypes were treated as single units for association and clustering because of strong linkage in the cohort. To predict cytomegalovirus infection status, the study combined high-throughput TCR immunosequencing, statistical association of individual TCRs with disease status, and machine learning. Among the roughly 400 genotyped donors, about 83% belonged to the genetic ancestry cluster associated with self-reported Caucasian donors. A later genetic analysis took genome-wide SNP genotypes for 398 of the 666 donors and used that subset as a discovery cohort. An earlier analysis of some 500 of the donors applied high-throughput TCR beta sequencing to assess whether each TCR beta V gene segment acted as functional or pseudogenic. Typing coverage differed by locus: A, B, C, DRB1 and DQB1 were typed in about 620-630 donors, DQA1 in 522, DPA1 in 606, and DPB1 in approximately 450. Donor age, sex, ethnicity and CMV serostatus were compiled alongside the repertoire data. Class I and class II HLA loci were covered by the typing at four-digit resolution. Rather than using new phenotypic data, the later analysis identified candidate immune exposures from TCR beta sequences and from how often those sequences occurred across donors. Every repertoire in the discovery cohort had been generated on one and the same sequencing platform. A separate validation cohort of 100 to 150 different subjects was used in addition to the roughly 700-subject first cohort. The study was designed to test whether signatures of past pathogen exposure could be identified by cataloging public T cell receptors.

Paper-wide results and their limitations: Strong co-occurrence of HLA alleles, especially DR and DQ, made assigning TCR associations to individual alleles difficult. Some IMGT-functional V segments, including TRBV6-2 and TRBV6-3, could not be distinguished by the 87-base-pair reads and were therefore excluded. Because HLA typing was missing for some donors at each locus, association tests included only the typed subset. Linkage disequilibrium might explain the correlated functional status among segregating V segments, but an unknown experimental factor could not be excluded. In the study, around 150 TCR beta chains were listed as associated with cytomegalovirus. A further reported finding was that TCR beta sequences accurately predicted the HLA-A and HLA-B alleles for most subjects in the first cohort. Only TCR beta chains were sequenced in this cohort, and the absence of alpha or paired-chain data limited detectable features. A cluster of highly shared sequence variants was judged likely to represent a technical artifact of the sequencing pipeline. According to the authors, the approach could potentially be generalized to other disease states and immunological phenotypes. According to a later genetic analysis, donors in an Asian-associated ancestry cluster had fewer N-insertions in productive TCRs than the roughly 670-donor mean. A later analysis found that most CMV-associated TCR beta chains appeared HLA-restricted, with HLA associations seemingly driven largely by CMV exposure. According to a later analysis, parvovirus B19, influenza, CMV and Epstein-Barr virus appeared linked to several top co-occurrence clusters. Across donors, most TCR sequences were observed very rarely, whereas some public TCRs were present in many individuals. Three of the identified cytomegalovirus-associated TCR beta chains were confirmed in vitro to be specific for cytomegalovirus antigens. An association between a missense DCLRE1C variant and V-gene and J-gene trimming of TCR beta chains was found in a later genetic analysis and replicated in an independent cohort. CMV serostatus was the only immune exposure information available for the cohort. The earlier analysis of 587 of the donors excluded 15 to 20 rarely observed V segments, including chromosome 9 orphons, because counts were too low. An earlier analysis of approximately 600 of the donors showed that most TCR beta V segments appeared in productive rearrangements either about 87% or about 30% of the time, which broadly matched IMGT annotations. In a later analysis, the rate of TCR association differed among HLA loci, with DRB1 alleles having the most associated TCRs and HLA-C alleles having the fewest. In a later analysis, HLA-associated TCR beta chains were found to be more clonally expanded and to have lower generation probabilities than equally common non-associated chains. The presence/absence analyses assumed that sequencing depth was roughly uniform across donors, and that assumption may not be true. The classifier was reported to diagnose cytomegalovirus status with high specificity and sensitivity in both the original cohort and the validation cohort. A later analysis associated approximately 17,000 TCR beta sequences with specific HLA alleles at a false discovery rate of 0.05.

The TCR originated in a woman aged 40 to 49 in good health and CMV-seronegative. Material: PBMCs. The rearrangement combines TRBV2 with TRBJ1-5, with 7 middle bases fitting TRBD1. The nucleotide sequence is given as TGTGCCAGCAACAGGGGAGGCAATCAGCCCCAGCATTTT. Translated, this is CASNRGGNQPQHF. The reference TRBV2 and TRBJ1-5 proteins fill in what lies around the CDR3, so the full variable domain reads EPEVTQTPSHQVTQMGQEVILRCVPISNHLYFYWYRQILGQKVEFLVSFYNNEISEKSEIFDDQFSVERPDGSNFTLKIRSTKLEDSAMYFCASNRGGNQPQHFGDGTRLSIL.